This T cell receptor (beta chain) is drawn from a study of metastatic and nonmetastatic thyroid tumors. Notes on the study in general: According to reports, the diversity of TCR beta was significantly higher in malignant thyroid tumors than in benign nodules, and this held in both blood and tumor samples.

MiXCR re-clonotyped the PCR reads for TCRdb. The sample lists over 10,000 clones, approximately 25% occurring once. Comments on this clone: Its antigen is currently unknown.

Thyroid surgery had not been preceded by any treatment in any patient. The TCR was taken from a female donor with papillary thyroid cancer or a benign thyroid nodule (not recorded which). Some clones in this sample may be carry-over from other donors' samples. Sequenced input: tumor tissue.

The CDR3 region is CASSQTGTLNTEAFF. The CDR3 DNA reads as TGTGCCAGCAGCCAAACAGGTACCTTGAACACTGAAGCTTTCTTT. The rearrangement uses TRBV3-1 and TRBJ1-1; D is perhaps TRBD1 (5 bases). The CDR3 runs to 15 residues. Deletions cut 2 bases from V and 0 bases from J, with 10 bases between. Germline assignment: CDR1 LGHDT and CDR2 YNNKEL (reference sequence).